The source of this TCR beta chain is a study of T cell repertoires in cytomegalovirus infection (dated by TCRdb to the late 2010s). A note on the overall study: The peptide stimulations were aimed at well-studied HLA-B-restricted epitopes as well as recently identified HLA-C-restricted CMV epitopes, whose presentation resists viral immunomodulation. Because public TCR beta signatures pointed to carriage of CMV infection together with the matching HLA type, the HLA type of each donor mattered for the analysis.

The meaning of the sample's treatment or condition label: in vitro stimulation with specific CMV peptide epitopes to enrich CMV-specific T cells. A word on this clonotype: Its cognate antigen has yet to be identified. No per-base quality is available; no much larger clone lies one base away.

The trim is 2 bases for V and 7 bases for J, with a gap of 6 bases between the germline ends. CDR1 and CDR2, looked up from the germline V gene, are MNHEY and SVGAGI. The CDR3 numbers 12 residues from cysteine through phenylalanine. The retained sequence is limited to the CDR3, 36 bases, with the frame set at the first base. Broad study findings and their caveats: Cumulative frequency of public TCR beta family members discriminated carriers of CMV infection plus the relevant HLA type in this cohort and an independent approximately 340-donor cohort. The ex vivo response was dominated by HLA-C-restricted CMV-specific TCR beta clonotypes, which also provided the single most frequent clonotype in two of eight donors.

The sequencer listed for this sample is Illumina HiSeq 1500. TCRdb took the public reads, trimmed them with fastp at Q25, ran MiXCR for clone calling and kept in-frame beta chains. One record per CDR3 amino acid sequence lists the most common genes and DNA. The sample table contains 360,000 or so distinct CDR3 sequences; only one count was recorded for roughly a third of them. Roughly 12% of the sample is in the top ten clones. The rearrangement combines TRBV6-5 with TRBJ2-1; confidence is insufficient to name the D gene. Here the sequenced sample was cultured PBMCs, taken from culture after CMV antigen stimulation. This receptor was identified in a human donor in good health (CMV status not recorded). Some clones in this sample may be carry-over from other donors' samples. The nucleotide sequence reads TGTGCCAGCAGTTACGACGGGAATGAGCAGTTCTTC. This sequence encodes CASSYDGNEQFF.